This TCR beta chain was obtained from a study of blood T cell repertoires in COVID-19. The V segment lost 6 bases and the J segment 1 base; nucleotides outside the gene matches: 8. Germline lookup yields CDR1 MGHDK and CDR2 SYGVNS. The CDR3 consists of 15 residues. Cohort 3 recovered donors had two negative PCRs, clearance, or symptom resolution. Authors' analysis steps: Amplification from reference gene primers served as the basis for estimated nucleated cell counts. Only in-frame clones appear in the TCRdb table, and some are missing; sequencing was by immunoSEQ multiplex PCR. V, J and clone size derive from that table, while D and trimming were established from the DNA sequence. The table includes some 250,000 clones, about 80% detected once.

The gene calls are TRBV25-1 and TRBJ1-2, with 7 bases fitting TRBD1. Sequencing was done on a sample of PBMCs or T cells enriched from blood (not recorded which). The clonotype was recovered from a man aged 35 to 55 who had recovered from COVID-19. The DNA for the CDR3 is TGTGCCAGCAGCCCGACGGACAGGCTTAACTATGGCTACACCTTC. It translates to CASSPTDRLNYGYTF.